This is a list of T cell receptor beta chains from one sample in a study of blood T cell repertoires in COVID-19. The repertoire was sequenced with immunoSEQ multiplex PCR; TCRdb's copy has only in-frame clones and lacks some. The repertoire holds some 250,000 clones, with about 82% as singletons. Sequences were obtained from peripheral blood. The receptors were sampled from a man older than 75 with acute or convalescent COVID-19. Each CDR3 is given with its conserved first and last residue. The order of the fields is D gene, clone size, J gene, V gene, CDR3 DNA, CDR3 protein. A D gene is named only where the DNA matches it firmly. Clone size is stated in some rows and not others, as once, few, many or a class when expanded.

D: TRBD1
size: -
J: TRBJ2-7
V: TRBV3-1/TRBV3-2
DNA: TGTGCCAGCAGCCAAGGTCACGGGACAGGGTCCTACGAGCAGTACTTC
CDR3: CASSQGHGTGSYEQYF

D: -
size: -
J: TRBJ1-4
V: TRBV3-1/TRBV3-2
DNA: TGTGCCAGCAGCGCGGACACCTTCAATGAAAAACTGTTTTTT
CDR3: CASSADTFNEKLFF

D: -
size: -
J: TRBJ1-2
V: TRBV3-1/TRBV3-2
DNA: TGTGCCAGCAGCCAAGGCGGGGCTCGTACTAACTATGGCTACACCTTC
CDR3: CASSQGGARTNYGYTF

D: -
size: -
J: TRBJ1-2
V: TRBV28
DNA: TGTGCCAGCAGTTTACCAGGCAGGGCTCCTTATGGCTACACCTTC
CDR3: CASSLPGRAPYGYTF

D: TRBD1
size: -
J: TRBJ1-2
V: TRBV6-6
DNA: TGTGCCAGCAGGGGGACAGGGGGCAACTATGGCTACACCTTC
CDR3: CASRGTGGNYGYTF

D: TRBD1
size: once
J: TRBJ1-2
V: TRBV7-2
DNA: TGTGCCAGCAGCCCGCGGACAGGGGACTATGGCTACACCTTC
CDR3: CASSPRTGDYGYTF

D: TRBD1
size: -
J: TRBJ1-5
V: TRBV4-2
DNA: TGTGCCAGCAGCCAGGTTGACAGGGGTAGTCAGCCCCAGCATTTT
CDR3: CASSQVDRGSQPQHF

D: -
size: -
J: TRBJ1-2
V: TRBV6-5
DNA: TGTGCCAGCAGACCGGACGGACTCTATGGCTACACCTTC
CDR3: CASRPDGLYGYTF

D: TRBD1
size: -
J: TRBJ1-1
V: TRBV5-1
DNA: TGCGCCAGCAGTACGGAGGGGACAGCCATGAACACTGAAGCTTTCTTT
CDR3: CASSTEGTAMNTEAFF

D: -
size: -
J: TRBJ1-2
V: TRBV6-6
DNA: TGTGCCAGCAGTTACTCGTTCAGGGAACACTATGGCTACACCTTC
CDR3: CASSYSFREHYGYTF

D: -
size: -
J: TRBJ1-6
V: TRBV5-1
DNA: TGCGCCAGCAGCTTACAGGTCGGGCGTTTGAATTCACCCCTCCACTTT
CDR3: CASSLQVGRLNSPLHF

D: -
size: -
J: TRBJ2-1
V: TRBV29-1
DNA: TGCAGCGTGATGACTGCACGAGGGGGTATTTCCCAGTTCTTC
CDR3: CSVMTARGGISQFF

D: -
size: -
J: TRBJ1-2
V: TRBV7-2
DNA: TGTGCCAGCAGCTCCCTGGGGCATGGCTACACCTTC
CDR3: CASSSLGHGYTF

D: -
size: -
J: TRBJ2-3
V: TRBV18
DNA: TGTGCCAGCTCACCACGGAAACTAGCCGGGGATACGCAGTATTTT
CDR3: CASSPRKLAGDTQYF

D: -
size: -
J: TRBJ2-2
V: TRBV19
DNA: TGTGCCAGTAGTTGGCCGGGAGCCGGGGAGCTGTTTTTT
CDR3: CASSWPGAGELFF

D: -
size: -
J: TRBJ1-3
V: TRBV6-5
DNA: TGTGCCAGCAGTTCCACAGGGTCCTCTGGAAACACCATATATTTT
CDR3: CASSSTGSSGNTIYF

D: -
size: -
J: TRBJ2-7
V: TRBV6-5
DNA: TGTGCCAGCAGTTACGCGGGATCCAAGCAGTACTTC
CDR3: CASSYAGSKQYF

D: -
size: -
J: TRBJ1-3
V: TRBV2
DNA: TGTGCCAGCAGTGTACAGGTCCTGAGCTCTGGAAACACCATATATTTT
CDR3: CASSVQVLSSGNTIYF

D: -
size: -
J: TRBJ1-1
V: TRBV7-3
DNA: TGTGCCAGCAGCCCTAATGCGATGAACACTGAAGCTTTCTTT
CDR3: CASSPNAMNTEAFF

D: -
size: -
J: TRBJ1-5
V: TRBV18
DNA: TGTGCCAGCTCACCAGGATTGGGAGGTCAGCCCCAGCATTTT
CDR3: CASSPGLGGQPQHF

D: TRBD1
size: -
J: TRBJ2-1
V: TRBV19
DNA: TGTGCCAGTACCCCTGGGGACAGGGTTTACAATGAGCAGTTCTTC
CDR3: CASTPGDRVYNEQFF

D: TRBD1
size: -
J: TRBJ1-2
V: TRBV5-4
DNA: TGTGCCAGCAGTCCTGCGGACAGGGTATTGCGTGGCTACACCTTC
CDR3: CASSPADRVLRGYTF